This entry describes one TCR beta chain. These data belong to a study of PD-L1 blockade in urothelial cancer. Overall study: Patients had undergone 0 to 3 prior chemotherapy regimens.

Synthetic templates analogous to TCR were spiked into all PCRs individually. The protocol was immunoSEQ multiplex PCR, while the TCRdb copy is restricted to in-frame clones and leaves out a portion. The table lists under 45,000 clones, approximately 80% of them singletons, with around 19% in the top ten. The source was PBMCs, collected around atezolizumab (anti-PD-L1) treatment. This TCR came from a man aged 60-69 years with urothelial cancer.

The CDR3 nucleotides are TGTGCCAGCAGCCTTCGGACAGGGGGCGATGAAAAACTGTTTTTT. This codes for CASSLRTGGDEKLFF. The chain is built from TRBV7-9 and TRBJ1-4; 11 bases align to TRBD1. This CDR3 comprises 15 residues. V was pared by 5 bases and J by 6 bases, with 5 bases of the junction left unmatched. Germline CDR1 SEHNR, CDR2 FQNEAQ (reference sequence).